This T cell receptor (beta chain) was identified during a study of T cells expressing NK-cell markers. TCRdb processed the 5' RACE reads again and assigns one entry to each CDR3 protein, with no DNA. Its table records 550,000 to 600,000 distinct CDR3 sequences. CDR1 is WNHNN, CDR2 SYGVQD, per germline (reference sequence). This CDR3 contains 14 residues. The origin of this receptor is a man aged 18 to 30 in good health. The rearrangement links TRBV10-1 to TRBJ1-5. The specimen sequenced was blood T cells: a sorted CD56 or NKG2C T cell subset, CD4+ or CD8+ T cells, or bulk PBMC T cells (not recorded which). The CDR3 spells CASSEVGSNQPQHF.